The clone carrying this T cell receptor beta chain came up a few times. The target antigen is unknown. CDR1 and CDR2 from the germline V gene are MNHEY and SVGAGI. The V and J ends lost 0 bases and 2 bases, in that order; junction bases with no gene match: 4. The CDR3 length is 16 residues. The sample comes from a study of T-cell reconstitution after alpha-beta-depleted transplantation in children. Preparation of the TCRbeta library was carried out with unique molecular identifiers. TCRdb reprocessed the PCR reads via MiXCR and lists one record per CDR3 protein. The sample holds about 240,000 distinct CDR3 sequences, under 30% seen once. Notes on the study in general: Among T cells one year after transplant, newly produced cells accounted for most counts and diversity. Surviving recipient T cells and intrathymic progenitors accounted for some patients' high TCRbeta diversity at day 60. It was reported that alpha-beta T cells came from several hundred expanded graft clones (about two months after transplant).

V and J are TRBV6-5 and TRBJ2-1; 7 positions match TRBD1. The source of this sequence is a girl aged 2-10 years with Fanconi anemia, due to receive a stem cell transplant. The specimen was PBMCs, collected before TCRalphabeta/CD19-depleted stem cell transplant. CDR3 residues: CASSYSKGAPYNEQFF. DNA of the CDR3: TGTGCCAGCAGTTACTCGAAGGGGGCGCCCTACAATGAGCAGTTCTTC.